The T cell receptor beta chain described here comes from a study of CD4 T cells in relation to SARS-CoV-2 and coronaviruses (dated by TCRdb to 2020 to 2023). A note on the overall study: In the ViraFEST assay, PBMCs were cultured with antigen for 9 to 10 days, after which TCR beta CDR3s were sequenced to identify antigen-specific clonal expansions. An HIV-1 Nef peptide pool or a no-peptide culture served as the negative reference condition. Shared crossreactive spike epitopes were mapped to their HLA restriction using patient-derived lymphoblastoid cell lines. Memory CD4+ T cell crossreactivity between SARS-CoV-2 and common cold coronavirus spike proteins was assessed at the TCR clonotype level in the study. The Adaptive Biotechnologies TCR-sequencing kit was used to sequence samples from a few pre-COVID donors and the naive versus memory experiments, whereas other data were Illumina-based. A different TCR-beta assay, based on Illumina, was used to sequence expansion assays from other donors in the study.

Library prep was done by the immunoSEQ multiplex PCR assay. The original pipeline was this. During preprocessing, nonproductive sequences were removed, along with CDR3s that did not begin with C, did not end with F or W, or were shorter than 7 amino acids. The MANAFEST web app identified antigen-specific clonotypes based on expansion compared with the reference and other culture wells. To be counted as positive, a clone had to show significant expansion compared with the reference culture, at an FDR below 0.05, in 2 of 3 replicate wells. A further requirement for positive clones was significant expansion compared with all other tandem wells, along with an odds ratio above 5. CDR3 homology was measured as pairwise Levenshtein distance, computed with the stringdist R package after trimming three terminal residues from each end. TCRdb re-hosts the immuneACCESS table, in-frame sequences only. Its copies lack some clones; in the studies checked, an unresolved V gene accounts for under half of them, and the cause for the rest is not known. V, J and clone size derive from that table, while D and trimming were established from the DNA sequence. Counted in this sample were some 21,000 clones; around 80% of them appeared once. The ten top clones hold around 17% of the sample.

The CDR3 has 15 amino acids, counting the end cysteine and phenylalanine. CDR3 DNA only is kept here, 45 bases in frame from base 1. V is pared back by 1 base and J by 4 bases, with 10 bases lying between the germline termini. The CDR1 and CDR2 encoded by the germline V gene are SGHAT and FQNNGV. CD4+ T cells from unexposed donors were collected before the COVID-19 pandemic (2011-2018). Following 10 days of culture, the EasySep CD4+ T cell isolation kit was used to isolate CD4+ T cells. As far as cell numbers permitted, CD4+ T cells from unexposed donors were tested for reactivity against SARS-CoV-2 S and N as well as four spike pools from common cold coronaviruses. Each well received approximately 2 million PBMCs, cultured in IMDM supplemented with approximately 5.2% human AB serum and around 9 IU/ml IL-2. Half of the culture medium was replaced with fresh IL-2-containing medium on days 3 and 7. In general, every peptide culture condition was set up in three replicate wells. The leukapheresis product used for the unexposed donors was purchased from a commercial source. PBMCs were isolated from leukapheresis product or whole blood by Ficoll-Paque PLUS gradient centrifugation. PBMCs were either cryopreserved at -140°C or used fresh in the expansion assay. The QIAamp Micro DNA Kit was used to extract genomic DNA from the CD4+ T cells.

Here is what the overall study found, with its caveats: In about 60% of donors, memory CD4+ clonotypes turned up that crossrecognized SARS-CoV-2 and at least one common cold coronavirus spike. Since the crossreactivity analysis centred on spike protein, crossreactivity against other viral proteins was not assessed. No donor contributed both pre-pandemic and post-infection samples, which limited tracing the source of pre-existing responses. Crossreactive clones showed significantly weaker SARS-CoV-2-driven expansion than monoreactive clones, consistent with antigenic imprinting. The study was limited by small numbers of patients and tested TCRs.

As for this clone: The antigen this receptor binds is unknown. Base qualities are not provided; no much larger clone lies one nucleotide away.

This sequence was found in a human donor in good health. Sequencing was carried out using CD4+ T cells from PBMCs, cultured in vitro. The chain joins TRBV11-2 to TRBJ2-2, with TRBD2 tentatively as D gene (6 bases match). The CDR3 region: CASSLVSGATGELFF. The DNA sequence is given as TGTGCCAGCAGCTTAGTTTCGGGAGCCACCGGGGAGCTGTTTTTT.